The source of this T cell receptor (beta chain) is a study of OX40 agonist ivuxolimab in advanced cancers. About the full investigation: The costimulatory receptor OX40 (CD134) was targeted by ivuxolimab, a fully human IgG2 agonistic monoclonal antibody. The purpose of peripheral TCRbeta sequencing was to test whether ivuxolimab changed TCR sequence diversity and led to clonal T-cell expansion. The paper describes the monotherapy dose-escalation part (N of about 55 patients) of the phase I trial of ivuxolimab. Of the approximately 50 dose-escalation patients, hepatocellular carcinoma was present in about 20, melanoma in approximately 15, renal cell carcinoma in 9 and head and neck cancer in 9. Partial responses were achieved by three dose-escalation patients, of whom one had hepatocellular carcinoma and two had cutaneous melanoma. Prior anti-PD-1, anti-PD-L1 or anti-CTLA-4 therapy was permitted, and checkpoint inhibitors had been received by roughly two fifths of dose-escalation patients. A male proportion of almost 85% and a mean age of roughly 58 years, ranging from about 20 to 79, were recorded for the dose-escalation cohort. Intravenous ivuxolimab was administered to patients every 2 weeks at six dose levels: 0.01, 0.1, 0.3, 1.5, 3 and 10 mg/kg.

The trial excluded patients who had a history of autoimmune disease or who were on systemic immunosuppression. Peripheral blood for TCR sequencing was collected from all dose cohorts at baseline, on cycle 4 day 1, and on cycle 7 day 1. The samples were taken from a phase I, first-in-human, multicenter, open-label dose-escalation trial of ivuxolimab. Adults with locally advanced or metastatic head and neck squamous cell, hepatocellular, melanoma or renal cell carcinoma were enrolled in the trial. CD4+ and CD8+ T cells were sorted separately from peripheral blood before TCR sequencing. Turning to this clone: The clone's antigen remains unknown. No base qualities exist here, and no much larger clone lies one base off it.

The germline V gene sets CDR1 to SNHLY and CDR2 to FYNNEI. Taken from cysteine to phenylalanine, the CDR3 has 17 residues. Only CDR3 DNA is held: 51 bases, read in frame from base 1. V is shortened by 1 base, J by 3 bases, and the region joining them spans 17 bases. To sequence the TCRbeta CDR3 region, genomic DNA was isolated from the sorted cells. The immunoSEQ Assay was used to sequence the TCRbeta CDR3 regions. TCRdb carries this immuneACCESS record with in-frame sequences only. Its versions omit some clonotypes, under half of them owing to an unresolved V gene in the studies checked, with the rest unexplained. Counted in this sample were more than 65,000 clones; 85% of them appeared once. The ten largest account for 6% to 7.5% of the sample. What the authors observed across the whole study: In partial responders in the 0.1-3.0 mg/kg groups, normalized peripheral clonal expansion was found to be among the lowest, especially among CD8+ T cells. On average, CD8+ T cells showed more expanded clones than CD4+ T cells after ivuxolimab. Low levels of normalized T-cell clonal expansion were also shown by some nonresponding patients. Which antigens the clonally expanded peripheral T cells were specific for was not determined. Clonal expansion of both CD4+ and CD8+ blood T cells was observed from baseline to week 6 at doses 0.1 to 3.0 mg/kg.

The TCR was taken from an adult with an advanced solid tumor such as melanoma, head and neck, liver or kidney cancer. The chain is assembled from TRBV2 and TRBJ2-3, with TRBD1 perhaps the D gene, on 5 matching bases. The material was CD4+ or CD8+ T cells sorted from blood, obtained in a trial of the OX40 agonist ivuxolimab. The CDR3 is CASSEVGSRVRTDTQYF. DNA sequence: TGTGCCAGCAGTGAAGTAGGTAGCAGGGTGAGAACAGATACGCAGTATTTT. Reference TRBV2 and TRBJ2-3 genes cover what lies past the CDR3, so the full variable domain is EPEVTQTPSHQVTQMGQEVILRCVPISNHLYFYWYRQILGQKVEFLVSFYNNEISEKSEIFDDQFSVERPDGSNFTLKIRSTKLEDSAMYFCASSEVGSRVRTDTQYFGPGTRLTVL.